This TCR beta chain was sequenced during a study of T-cell memory formation after mild COVID-19. In germline, CDR1 is SGHTA, CDR2 FQGNSA. The ends were cut back, 5 bases at V and 3 bases at J, with 10 bases in the middle. The CDR3 runs to 13 residues. Ten or more counts support this clonotype. TCRdb redid the calling of the 5' RACE reads with MiXCR, one entry per CDR3 protein. The sample lists tens of thousands of distinct CDR3 sequences; 7% to 8% were seen once. This chain connects TRBV7-2 to TRBJ1-2; D not resolved. The sample consisted of PBMCs or a T cell subset sorted from them (not recorded which). This receptor was taken from a man younger than 35 who had mild COVID-19 (a few samples of this study predate the infection). Cell type and time point are not known. CDR3 sequence reads: CASSLDQHYGYTF. The CDR3 nucleotides are TGTGCCAGCAGCCTAGACCAGCACTATGGCTACACCTTC.